This T cell receptor (beta chain) was recovered during a study of blood T cell repertoires in COVID-19. About the research overall: Acute and convalescent COVID-19 samples came from the United States, Italy and Spain. T cells, B-cell-depleted T cells, or PBMCs supplied cDNA or gDNA.

There are 14 residues in the CDR3. V lost 2 bases and J 6 bases, leaving 14 bases between the germline ends. Germline loops: CDR1 LNHDA, CDR2 SQIVND (reference sequence). In the authors' workflow: Amplifying reference gene primers gave estimates of nucleated cell counts. The method was immunoSEQ multiplex PCR; TCRdb's version includes in-frame clones alone and lacks a portion of them. The DNA gave D and trimming, while V, J and clone size come from that table. The sample lists approximately 94,000 clones; 85% to 95% were seen once. The chain carries TRBV19 and TRBJ2-7; tentative D call: TRBD1 (5 bases). The origin of this receptor is a woman between 45 and 65 years old in a cohort sampled during active COVID-19. The sample consisted of peripheral blood. The CDR3 protein is CASSINGAPIEQYF. Here the CDR3 DNA reads TGTGCCAGTAGTATAAATGGGGCCCCGATCGAGCAGTACTTC.